These T cell receptor beta chains were read from a single sample in a study of early stage breast cancer tumors. The table came from immunoSEQ multiplex PCR; TCRdb's copy has only in-frame clones and leaves some out. The sample carries fewer than 75,000 clones, more than 60% recorded once. The source material was blood. Receptors were obtained from a person aged 25 to 39 with breast cancer. The CDR3 runs from the conserved cysteine through the conserved F or W. A D gene is named only where the DNA matches it firmly. Size values are once, few and many counts, or a class for expanded clones, and some rows have none.

j_call	d_call	v_call	clone_size	cdr3_nt	cdr3_aa
TRBJ2-7	TRBD2	TRBV11-2	-	TGTGCCAGCAGCTACGAGGGCCGACTAGCGGGAGACGAATCGCAGTACTTC	CASSYEGRLAGDESQYF
TRBJ2-7	TRBD2	TRBV18	-	TGTGCCAGCTCACCGGGACTAGCAGATACCTACGAGCAGTACTTC	CASSPGLADTYEQYF
TRBJ2-1	-	TRBV4-2	-	TGTGCCAGTACTTCGCGGTCCGCCTACAATGAGCAGTTCTTC	CASTSRSAYNEQFF
TRBJ2-7	TRBD2	TRBV4-3	-	TGCGCCAGCAGCCAATCCGGACTAGCGGGCTCCTACGAGCAGTACTTC	CASSQSGLAGSYEQYF
TRBJ2-1	TRBD1	TRBV29-1	-	TGCAGCGGTCGGACAGGGAATGAGCAGTTCTTC	CSGRTGNEQFF
TRBJ2-1	-	TRBV21-1	few	TGTGCCAGCCCCTTAGAGACCTACAATGAGCAGTTCTTC	CASPLETYNEQFF
TRBJ1-1	-	TRBV28	-	TGTGCCAGCAGTTTTAGGGTGTCCACTGAAGCTTTCTTT	CASSFRVSTEAFF
TRBJ1-1	-	TRBV7-2	-	TGTGCCAGCAGCCCTTTCCGTGAAGCTTTCTTT	CASSPFREAFF
TRBJ2-5	-	TRBV10-2	-	TGCGCCACCGTGACGGGCCCTTTCCAAGAGACCCAGTACTTC	CATVTGPFQETQYF
TRBJ2-1	-	TRBV7-2	-	TGTGCCAGCAGCTATATACAGTCAGGGGAGCAGTTCTTC	CASSYIQSGEQFF
TRBJ2-2	TRBD2	TRBV19	-	TGTGCCAGTGGGCGGGAGGGCTTCGGGGAGCTGTTTTTT	CASGREGFGELFF
TRBJ2-7	-	TRBV7-9	-	TGTGCCAGCAGCCCCTTGGCGACCTACGAGCAGTACTTC	CASSPLATYEQYF
TRBJ2-7	-	TRBV7-3	few	TGTGCCAGCAGCTTAGACCCTCTATCCGAGCAGTACTTC	CASSLDPLSEQYF
TRBJ1-5	-	TRBV2	few	TGTGCCAGTAGGCAAGGTTACCAAGGTCAGCCCCAGCATTTT	CASRQGYQGQPQHF
TRBJ2-1	-	TRBV7-9	-	TGTGCCAGCAGCTTTCCTGGGGTGAATGAGCAGTTCTTC	CASSFPGVNEQFF
TRBJ2-7	-	TRBV5-1	-	TGCGCCAGCAGCTCATCTAGCGCCGCCTACGAGCAGTACTTC	CASSSSSAAYEQYF
TRBJ1-6	-	TRBV10-1	few	TGCGCCAGCAGTCCAACGGGGGCAGGGGATTCACCCCTCCACTTT	CASSPTGAGDSPLHF
TRBJ2-5	-	TRBV9	-	TGTGCCAGCAGCGCGTCCCCGTCCGGGACGGAGACCCAGTACTTC	CASSASPSGTETQYF
TRBJ2-7	TRBD1	TRBV11-2	-	TGTGCCAGCAGAACCGGGACAGGGCCCTACGAGCAGTACTTC	CASRTGTGPYEQYF
TRBJ2-2	-	TRBV27	-	TGTGCCAGCAGTTTGATCCGGGAGAACACCGGGGAGCTGTTTTTT	CASSLIRENTGELFF
TRBJ2-7	-	TRBV4-1	-	TGCGCCAGCAGCCGAGGGCCGGGACTCCCCTACGAGCAGTACTTC	CASSRGPGLPYEQYF
TRBJ2-1	TRBD2	TRBV10-3	-	TGTGCCATCAGTGACCTAGCGGGGGGCAATGAGCAGTTCTTC	CAISDLAGGNEQFF